The next 2 T cell receptor beta chains were all read from a single sample in a study of T cells in Graves' hyperthyroidism and ophthalmopathy (dated by TCRdb to between 2018 and 2020). Receptors were amplified or captured by multiplex PCR. The sequencing machine was an Illumina HiSeq 2000. Amplification of TCR beta CDR3 regions was carried out from RNA transcripts. The first round of RT-PCR for the TCR CDR3 was performed with the HTBI primer set and the Qiagen OneStep RT-PCR kit. The public reads were reanalyzed by TCRdb: fastp trimming at Q25, MiXCR alignment, in-frame beta chains only. When rows share a CDR3 protein, they turn into one entry using the most common DNA and genes. The sample data list 85,000 to 110,000 distinct CDR3 sequences, and 45% to 50% of these were observed just once. Of the sample, 20% to 30% falls within the top ten clones. The sequencing input was blood. These receptor sequences come from a man aged 35-49 years with Graves' hyperthyroidism.

On this clonotype itself: This may come from a read error, since a much larger clone is one base off. This chain joins TRBV2 and TRBJ1-2, with D unresolved. Trimming took 4 bases from V and 6 from J, leaving 12 bases between them. Germline CDR1 is SNHLY and CDR2 is FYNNEI. The CDR3 loop spans 13 amino acids. In nucleotides, the CDR3 is TGTGCCAGCAGTGGACATTTGGGAAATGGCTACACCTTC. Its protein product is CASSGHLGNGYTF.

This clonotype occurred many times. The rearrangement uses TRBV12-3 or TRBV12-4 and TRBJ1-1, with TRBD1 matching over 10 bases. This CDR3 comprises 14 residues. Losses at the gene ends were 7 bases for V and 3 bases for J; bases not matched to a gene: 5. In nucleotides, the CDR3 is TGTGCCAGCAAACCGGACAGGGGGGACACTGAAGCTTTCTTT. Translation: CASKPDRGDTEAFF.